This is a list of T cell receptor beta chains from one sample in a study of blood T cell repertoires in COVID-19. The method was immunoSEQ multiplex PCR; TCRdb's version includes in-frame clones alone and lacks a portion of them. This table holds just over 300,000 clones, around 89% found once. The sample taken for sequencing was PBMCs or T cells enriched from blood (not recorded which). The receptors were gathered from a woman in her thirties or forties who had recovered from COVID-19. CDR3s leave out the opening cysteine and the closing phenylalanine or tryptophan.

V gene: TRBV28; J gene: TRBJ2-7; CDR3 protein: ASRTPAYEQY
V gene: TRBV6-5; J gene: TRBJ1-1; CDR3 protein: ASSRETGRSGEAF
V gene: TRBV18; J gene: TRBJ1-5; CDR3 protein: ASSPTGGQPQH
V gene: TRBV11-2; J gene: TRBJ2-1; CDR3 protein: ASSLSQVSSYNEQF
V gene: TRBV4-3; J gene: TRBJ2-5; CDR3 protein: ASSHGTGEGGETQY
V gene: TRBV2; J gene: TRBJ2-7; CDR3 protein: ASSEDRLYEQY
V gene: TRBV5-1; J gene: TRBJ2-7; CDR3 protein: ASSLLGGNYEQY
V gene: TRBV6-5; J gene: TRBJ1-4; CDR3 protein: ASSSDPGLTNEKLF
V gene: TRBV27; J gene: TRBJ2-7; CDR3 protein: ASADRPYEQY
V gene: TRBV6-5; J gene: TRBJ1-1; CDR3 protein: ASNSGRWNTEAF
V gene: TRBV9; J gene: TRBJ2-3; CDR3 protein: ASSVIGTSTDTQY
V gene: TRBV5-1; J gene: TRBJ1-3; CDR3 protein: ASSWDGSSGNTIY
V gene: TRBV7-3; J gene: TRBJ2-2; CDR3 protein: ASSLNPAGNTGELF
V gene: TRBV12-3/TRBV12-4; J gene: TRBJ1-1; CDR3 protein: ASSLSTGAEAF
V gene: TRBV5-1; J gene: TRBJ2-5; CDR3 protein: ASSYPGQEETQY
V gene: TRBV7-7; J gene: TRBJ1-1; CDR3 protein: ASSSDMNTEAF
V gene: TRBV30; J gene: TRBJ2-7; CDR3 protein: AWAPISGTYEQY
V gene: TRBV19; J gene: TRBJ2-3; CDR3 protein: ASSMTSGRSDTQY
V gene: TRBV19; J gene: TRBJ1-5; CDR3 protein: ASSPGRGFAQPQH
V gene: TRBV30; J gene: TRBJ2-5; CDR3 protein: AWSPWTSGSFGKETQY
V gene: TRBV5-6; J gene: TRBJ1-5; CDR3 protein: ASSKGLNQPIQH
V gene: TRBV19; J gene: TRBJ2-7; CDR3 protein: ASSMIKGSVAGLHEQY
V gene: TRBV28; J gene: TRBJ1-2; CDR3 protein: ASSSTGGDYGYT
V gene: TRBV5-4; J gene: TRBJ2-2; CDR3 protein: ASSPLGGLGAGELF
V gene: TRBV9; J gene: TRBJ2-1; CDR3 protein: ASSDTYNEQF
V gene: TRBV7-3; J gene: TRBJ1-1; CDR3 protein: ASSLSGLQGTEAF
V gene: TRBV19; J gene: TRBJ1-2; CDR3 protein: ASSIGGNGYT
V gene: TRBV29-1; J gene: TRBJ2-1; CDR3 protein: SVAGTSGENEQF
V gene: TRBV9; J gene: TRBJ1-6; CDR3 protein: ASSKRELSPLH